This TCR beta chain was sequenced for a study of Graves' ophthalmopathy and Graves' hyperthyroidism. Study-level background: Hyperthyroidism is called stable when no ophthalmopathy develops within 18 months of follow-up.

This clonotype was counted only a few times. TCR beta CDR3 regions were amplified from RNA transcripts. HTBI primers were used in a first-round RT-PCR, which preceded a second-round multiplex PCR. TCRdb re-called the multiplex PCR reads with MiXCR, one entry per CDR3 protein. The table has some 1.1 million distinct CDR3 sequences, 35% to 45% seen once. The CDR3 consists of 14 residues. The V segment lost 3 bases and the J segment 5 bases; nucleotides outside the gene matches: 3. Sequencing was done on a sample of peripheral blood or thyroid tissue (not recorded which). This clonotype was obtained from an adult man with Graves' hyperthyroidism. V gene TRBV12-3 or TRBV12-4 combines with J gene TRBJ2-5; 10 nucleotides line up with TRBD1. DNA for the CDR3: TGTGCCAGCAGTTTTACGGGACAGGGGGAGACCCAGTACTTC. It translates to CASSFTGQGETQYF.